This T cell receptor (beta chain) was observed in a study of shared clonotypes between healthy human individuals. Germline V lookup: CDR1 SGHRS, CDR2 YFSETQ. CDR3 length equals 17 residues. The germline V and J ends were trimmed by 0 bases and 5 bases, with 20 bases remaining between them. Sequencing used immunoSEQ multiplex PCR; TCRdb keeps in-frame clones, though not all of them. The sample has 2 million to 2.5 million clones, 90% to 96% seen once. The rearrangement links TRBV5-1 to TRBJ2-5; tentatively, D is TRBD2 (6 bases). The sequenced sample was naive CD4+ T cells sorted from blood. As for subset: CD45RA+ positively selected. The receptor's source is a man between 18 and 35 years old in good health. CDR3 protein: CASSLVGSSTAGETQYF. The CDR3 nucleotides are TGCGCCAGCAGCTTGGTCGGTTCATCGACAGCGGGCGAGACCCAGTACTTC.